The clone carrying this T cell receptor beta chain was detected many times. Its matching antigen is unknown. This specimen comes from a study of blood T cells in healthy people across ages. Points from the study as a whole: Underestimates were what the diversity estimates from one million T cells were considered to be. Diversity of TCR beta correlated strongly with naive T cell percentage. The unknown donor CMV status may have confounded expanded clonotype changes. Fewer expanded clones and more diversity marked long-lived versus aged donors.

Germline-derived CDR1 and CDR2 are KGHSH and LQKENI. The CDR3 consists of 12 residues. Trimming stripped 2 bases from V and 4 bases from J, with 4 bases between. Sample-barcoded 5' priming and a J-beta primer mix drove a second PCR of roughly 6 to 12 cycles. From the 5' RACE reads, TCRdb called clonotypes with MiXCR, one entry per CDR3 protein. This table has about 2 million distinct CDR3 sequences, 49% appearing once. This TCR was recovered from a woman aged 40 to 50 in good health. J is TRBJ2-3 and V is TRBV18; D is uncertain. Sequenced material: blood. The CDR3: CASSPSPDTQYF. The DNA for the CDR3 is TGTGCCAGCTCACCATCGCCAGATACGCAGTATTTT.